This T cell receptor beta chain was identified in a study of blood T cell repertoires in COVID-19. In the authors' workflow: Scientists estimated how many nucleated cells there were by amplifying reference gene primers. Clones were sequenced by immunoSEQ multiplex PCR, and TCRdb holds only the in-frame ones, with some missing. V, J and clone size derive from that table, while D and trimming were established from the DNA sequence. Among under 50,000 clones, less than 95% were seen once, and the ten largest hold 6% to 6.5%. V lost 4 bases, J lost 1 base, and 7 bases lay in between. CDR1 is SNHLY, CDR2 FYNNEI, per germline. The CDR3 is made up of 13 amino acids.

The sequencing sample was made of peripheral blood. The chain uses TRBV2 and TRBJ1-1; no definite D call. This TCR came from a man in his 70s with active COVID-19. The chain's CDR3 is CASSVKQNTEAFF. The CDR3 coding sequence is TGTGCCAGCAGTGTTAAACAGAACACTGAAGCTTTCTTT.